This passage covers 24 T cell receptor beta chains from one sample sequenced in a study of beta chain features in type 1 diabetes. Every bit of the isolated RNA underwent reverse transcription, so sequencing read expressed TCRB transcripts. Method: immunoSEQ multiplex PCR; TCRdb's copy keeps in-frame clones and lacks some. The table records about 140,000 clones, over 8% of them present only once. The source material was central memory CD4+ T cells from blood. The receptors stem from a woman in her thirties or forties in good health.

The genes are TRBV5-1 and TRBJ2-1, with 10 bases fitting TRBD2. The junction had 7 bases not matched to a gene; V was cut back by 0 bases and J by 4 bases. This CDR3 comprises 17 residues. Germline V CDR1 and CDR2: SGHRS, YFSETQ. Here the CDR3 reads CASSLVSQTSGYNEQFF. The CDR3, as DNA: TGCGCCAGCAGCTTGGTGTCTCAGACTAGCGGGTACAATGAGCAGTTCTTC.

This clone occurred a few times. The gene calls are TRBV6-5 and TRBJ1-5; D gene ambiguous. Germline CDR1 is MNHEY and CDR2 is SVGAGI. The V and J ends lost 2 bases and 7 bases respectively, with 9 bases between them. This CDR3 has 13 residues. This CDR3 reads CASSYEGGQPQHF. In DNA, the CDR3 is TGTGCCAGCAGTTACGAGGGAGGCCAGCCCCAGCATTTT.

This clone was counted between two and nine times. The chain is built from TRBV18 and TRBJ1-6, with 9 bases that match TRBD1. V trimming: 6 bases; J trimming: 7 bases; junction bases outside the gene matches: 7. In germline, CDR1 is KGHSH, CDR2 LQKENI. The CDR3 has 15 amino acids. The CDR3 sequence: CASSPRTGENSPLHF. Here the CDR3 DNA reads TGTGCCAGCTCCCCGAGGACAGGGGAAAATTCACCCCTCCACTTT.

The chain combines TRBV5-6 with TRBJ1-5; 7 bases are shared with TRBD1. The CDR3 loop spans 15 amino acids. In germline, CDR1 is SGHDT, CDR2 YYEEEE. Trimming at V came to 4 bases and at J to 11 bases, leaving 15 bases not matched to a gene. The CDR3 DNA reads TGTGCCAGCAGCGCATCCACAGGGGCCCCTGGAGCCCAGCATTTT. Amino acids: CASSASTGAPGAQHF.

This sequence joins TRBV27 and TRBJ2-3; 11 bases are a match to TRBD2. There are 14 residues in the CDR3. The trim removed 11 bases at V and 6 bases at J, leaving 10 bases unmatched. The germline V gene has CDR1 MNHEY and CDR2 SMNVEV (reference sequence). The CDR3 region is CAGLPGLAADTQYF. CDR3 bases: TGTGCCGGGCTCCCGGGACTAGCGGCGGATACGCAGTATTTT.

The CDR3 nucleotides are TGTGCCAGCTCACTGGGACAGGCGGTTATTGAGCAGTACTTC. Its protein is CASSLGQAVIEQYF. This rearrangement joins TRBV18 to TRBJ2-7, with 8 bases aligning to TRBD1. Germline trimming cut 4 bases from V and 7 bases from J; bases unmatched to any gene: 9. The CDR3 runs to 14 residues. Per germline, CDR1 KGHSH and CDR2 LQKENI.

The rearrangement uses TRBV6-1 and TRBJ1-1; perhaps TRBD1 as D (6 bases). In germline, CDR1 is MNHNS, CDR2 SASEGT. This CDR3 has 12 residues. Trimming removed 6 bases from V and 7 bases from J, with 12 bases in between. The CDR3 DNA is TGTGCCAGCAGCGGGACAAGAGGTGAAGCTTTCTTT. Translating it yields CASSGTRGEAFF.

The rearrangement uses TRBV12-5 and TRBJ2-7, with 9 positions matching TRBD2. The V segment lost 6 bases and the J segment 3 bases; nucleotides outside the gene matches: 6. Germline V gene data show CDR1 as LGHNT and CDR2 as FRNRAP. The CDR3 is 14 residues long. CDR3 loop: CASGGNSGGYEQYF. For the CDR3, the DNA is TGTGCTAGTGGGGGAAATAGCGGGGGCTACGAGCAGTACTTC.

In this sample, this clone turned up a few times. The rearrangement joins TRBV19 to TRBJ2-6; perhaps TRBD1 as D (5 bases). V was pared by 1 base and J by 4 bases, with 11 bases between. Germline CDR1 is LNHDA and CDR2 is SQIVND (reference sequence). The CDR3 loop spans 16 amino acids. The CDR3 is CASSIGQFAGANVLTF. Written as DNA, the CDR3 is TGTGCCAGTAGTATAGGACAGTTCGCCGGGGCCAACGTCCTGACTTTC.

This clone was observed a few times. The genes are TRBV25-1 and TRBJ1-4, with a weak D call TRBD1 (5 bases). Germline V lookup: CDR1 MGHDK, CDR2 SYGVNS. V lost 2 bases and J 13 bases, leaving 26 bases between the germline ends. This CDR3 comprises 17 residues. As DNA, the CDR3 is TGTGCCAGCAGTGAACACCCCTCGGGGAGGGGCCTGAAGGGACTGTTTTTT. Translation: CASSEHPSGRGLKGLFF.

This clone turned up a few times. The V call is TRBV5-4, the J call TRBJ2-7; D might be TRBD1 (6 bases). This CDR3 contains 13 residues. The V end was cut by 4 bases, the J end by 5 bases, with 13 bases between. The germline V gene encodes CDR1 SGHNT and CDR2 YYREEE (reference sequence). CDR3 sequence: CASSGYRDHEQYF. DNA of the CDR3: TGTGCCAGCAGCGGATACAGGGACCACGAGCAGTACTTC.

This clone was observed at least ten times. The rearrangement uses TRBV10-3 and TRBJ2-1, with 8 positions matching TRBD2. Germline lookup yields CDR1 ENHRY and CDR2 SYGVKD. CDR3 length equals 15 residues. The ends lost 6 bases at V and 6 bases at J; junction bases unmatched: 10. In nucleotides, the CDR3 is TGTGCCATCAGGAATTTAGCGGGGACGGGCAATGAGCAGTTCTTC. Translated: CAIRNLAGTGNEQFF.

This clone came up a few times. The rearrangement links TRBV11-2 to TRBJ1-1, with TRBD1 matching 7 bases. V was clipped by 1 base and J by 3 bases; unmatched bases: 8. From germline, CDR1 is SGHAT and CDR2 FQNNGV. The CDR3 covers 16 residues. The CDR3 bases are TGTGCCAGCAGCTTAGTAGGGGGCAGGGGGTACACTGAAGCTTTCTTT. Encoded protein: CASSLVGGRGYTEAFF. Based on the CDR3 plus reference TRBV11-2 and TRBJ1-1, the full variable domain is EAGVAQSPRYKIIEKRQSVAFWCNPISGHATLYWYQQILGQGPKLLIQFQNNGVVDDSQLPKDRFSAERLKGVDSTLKIQPAKLEDSAVYLCASSLVGGRGYTEAFFGQGTRLTVV.

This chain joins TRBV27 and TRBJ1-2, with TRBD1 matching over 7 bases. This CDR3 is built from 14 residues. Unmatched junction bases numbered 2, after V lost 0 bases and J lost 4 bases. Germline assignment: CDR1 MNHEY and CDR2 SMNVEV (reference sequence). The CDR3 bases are TGTGCCAGCAGTTTATCGGCAGGGGGCTATGGCTACACCTTC. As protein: CASSLSAGGYGYTF.

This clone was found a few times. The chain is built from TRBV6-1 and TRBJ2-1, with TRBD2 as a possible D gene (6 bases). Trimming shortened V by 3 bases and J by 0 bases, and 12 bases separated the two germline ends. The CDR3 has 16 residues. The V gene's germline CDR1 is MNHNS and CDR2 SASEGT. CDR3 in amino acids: CASSDPGESSYNEQFF. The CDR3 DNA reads TGTGCCAGCAGTGATCCGGGGGAGAGCTCCTACAATGAGCAGTTCTTC.

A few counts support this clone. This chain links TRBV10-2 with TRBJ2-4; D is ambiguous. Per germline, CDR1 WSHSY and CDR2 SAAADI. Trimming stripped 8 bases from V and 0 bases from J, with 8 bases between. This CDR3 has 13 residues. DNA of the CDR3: TGCGCCAGCCCCCCCCTAGCCAAAAACATTCAGTACTTC. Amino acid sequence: CASPPLAKNIQYF.

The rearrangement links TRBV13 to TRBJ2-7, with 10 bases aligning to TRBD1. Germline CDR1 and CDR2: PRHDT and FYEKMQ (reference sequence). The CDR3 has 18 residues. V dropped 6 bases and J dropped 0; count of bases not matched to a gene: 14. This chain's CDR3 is CASSHLDRGSPLSYEQYF. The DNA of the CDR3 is TGTGCCAGCAGTCACCTGGACAGGGGGTCCCCCCTCTCCTACGAGCAGTACTTC.

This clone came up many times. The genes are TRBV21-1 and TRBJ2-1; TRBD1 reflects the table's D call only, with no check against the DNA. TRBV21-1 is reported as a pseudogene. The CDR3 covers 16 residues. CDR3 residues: CASSASGTGVLNEQFF. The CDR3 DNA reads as TGTGCCAGCAGCGCCTCCGGGACAGGGGTTTTAAATGAGCAGTTCTTC.

Here the CDR3 DNA reads TGTGCCAGCAGCTTTCAGGGAGGCAACACTGAAGCTTTCTTT. The encoded protein is CASSFQGGNTEAFF. V usage is TRBV7-2 and J usage is TRBJ1-1, with a possible D match to TRBD1 (5 bases). Germline V lookup: CDR1 SGHTA, CDR2 FQGNSA. V lost 3 bases and J lost 2, with 10 bases in between. The CDR3 has 14 amino acids.

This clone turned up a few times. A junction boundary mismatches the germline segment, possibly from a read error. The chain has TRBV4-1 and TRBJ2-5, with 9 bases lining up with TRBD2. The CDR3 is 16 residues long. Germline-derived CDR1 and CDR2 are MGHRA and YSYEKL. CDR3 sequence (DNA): TGTGCCAGCAGCCGCCCCGCTAGCGGGGATTTGGAGACCCAGTACTTC. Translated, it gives CASSRPASGDLETQYF.

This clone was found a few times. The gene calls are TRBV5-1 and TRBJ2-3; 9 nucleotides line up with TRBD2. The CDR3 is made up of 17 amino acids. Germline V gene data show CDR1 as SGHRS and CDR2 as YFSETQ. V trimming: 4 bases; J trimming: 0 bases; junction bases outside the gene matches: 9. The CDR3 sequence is CASSIGLAYPSTDTQYF. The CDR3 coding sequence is TGCGCCAGCAGCATTGGACTAGCGTATCCTAGCACAGATACGCAGTATTTT.

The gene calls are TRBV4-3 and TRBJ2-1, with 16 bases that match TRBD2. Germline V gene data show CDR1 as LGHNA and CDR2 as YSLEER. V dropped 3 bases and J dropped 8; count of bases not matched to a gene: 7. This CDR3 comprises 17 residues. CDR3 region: CASSQGLAGGPNDEQFF. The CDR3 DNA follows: TGCGCCAGCAGCCAGGGACTAGCGGGGGGGCCTAACGATGAGCAGTTCTTC.

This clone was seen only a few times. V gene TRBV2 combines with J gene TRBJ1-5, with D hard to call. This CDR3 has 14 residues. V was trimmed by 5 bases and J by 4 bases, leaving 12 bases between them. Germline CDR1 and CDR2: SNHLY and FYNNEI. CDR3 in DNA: TGTGCCAGCAGTCACGTGGAGAATAATCAGCCCCAGCATTTT. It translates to CASSHVENNQPQHF.

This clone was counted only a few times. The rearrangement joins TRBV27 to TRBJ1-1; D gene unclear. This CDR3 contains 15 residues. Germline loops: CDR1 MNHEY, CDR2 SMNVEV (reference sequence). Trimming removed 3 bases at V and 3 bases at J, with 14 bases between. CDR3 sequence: CASSFTPEADTEAFF. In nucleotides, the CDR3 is TGTGCCAGCAGTTTTACCCCGGAGGCGGACACTGAAGCTTTCTTT.